This is a list of T cell receptor beta chains from one sample in a study of cytomegalovirus exposure and HLA in healthy donors. Method: immunoSEQ multiplex PCR; TCRdb's copy keeps in-frame clones and lacks some. This table holds about 80,000 clones, 75% to 90% found once. Material for sequencing was PBMCs. The receptors come from a man aged 50 to 59 in good health and CMV-seropositive. Each CDR3 is given with its conserved first and last residue. D genes are given only for firm matches. Only part of the rows carry a size: once, few, many, or a class if the clone is expanded.

size: -; V: TRBV2; length: 14; D: -; J: TRBJ1-1; DNA: TGTGCCAGCAGTGAGTACAGGGTGGGCACTGAAGCTTTCTTT; CDR3: CASSEYRVGTEAFF
size: -; V: TRBV29-1; length: 14; D: TRBD1; J: TRBJ2-5; DNA: TGCAGCGTCCCCGGACAGGGATTGAGGGAGACCCAGTACTTC; CDR3: CSVPGQGLRETQYF
size: few; V: TRBV6-4; length: 14; D: TRBD1; J: TRBJ2-2; DNA: TGTGCCAGCAGAGCGGGACAGGGCATCGGGGAGCTGTTTTTT; CDR3: CASRAGQGIGELFF
size: -; V: TRBV30; length: 17; D: TRBD1; J: TRBJ1-5; DNA: TGTGCCTGGAGTGCCGGGACAGGGGGAGTGAGTAATCAGCCCCAGCATTTT; CDR3: CAWSAGTGGVSNQPQHF
size: -; V: TRBV5-4; length: 15; D: -; J: TRBJ2-1; DNA: TGTGCCAGCAGCTTTGGCGGGACTGGGGACAATGAGCAGTTCTTC; CDR3: CASSFGGTGDNEQFF
size: -; V: TRBV10-3; length: 15; D: -; J: TRBJ2-3; DNA: TGTGCCATCAGTGAGGGTAGAGCGATCGCAGATACGCAGTATTTT; CDR3: CAISEGRAIADTQYF
size: -; V: TRBV10-3; length: 14; D: -; J: TRBJ1-1; DNA: TGTGCCATCAGAGGACAGTCTATGAACACTGAAGCTTTCTTT; CDR3: CAIRGQSMNTEAFF
size: -; V: TRBV10-3; length: 14; D: -; J: TRBJ2-7; DNA: TGTGCCACGCGGAAAACCACACCGAACTACGAGCAGTACTTC; CDR3: CATRKTTPNYEQYF
size: -; V: TRBV19; length: 13; D: -; J: TRBJ2-7; DNA: TGTGCCAGTAGCGGGACTCCAACGGCGCAGCAGTACTTC; CDR3: CASSGTPTAQQYF
size: -; V: TRBV19; length: 13; D: -; J: TRBJ2-4; DNA: TGTGCCAGTAGCGATGCCAGAGGGAACAGTCAGTACTTC; CDR3: CASSDARGNSQYF
size: -; V: TRBV5-1; length: 16; D: TRBD2; J: TRBJ2-5; DNA: TGCGCCAGCAGCTTCCTTCCTAGCGGGGGACAAGAGACCCAGTACTTC; CDR3: CASSFLPSGGQETQYF
size: -; V: TRBV6-5; length: 15; D: TRBD1; J: TRBJ1-2; DNA: TGTGCCAGCAGTCCAGCCCCGGGACAGAACTATGGCTACACCTTC; CDR3: CASSPAPGQNYGYTF
size: -; V: TRBV7-9; length: 17; D: -; J: TRBJ2-7; DNA: TGTGCCAGCAGCTCGTCCGTCTCTGATAGCGGTGAATACGAGCAGTACTTC; CDR3: CASSSSVSDSGEYEQYF
size: -; V: TRBV27; length: 13; D: -; J: TRBJ2-7; DNA: TGTGCCAGCAGTCCGCGGTACGACTACGAGCAGTACTTC; CDR3: CASSPRYDYEQYF
size: -; V: TRBV19; length: 16; D: TRBD2; J: TRBJ2-5; DNA: TGTGCCAGTTCGGGGTCCACGGGAGGGCCTGGGGAGACCCAGTACTTC; CDR3: CASSGSTGGPGETQYF
size: -; V: TRBV25-1; length: 14; D: -; J: TRBJ1-1; DNA: TGTGCCAGCAGTGATTTTGGGGGGGACACTGAAGCTTTCTTT; CDR3: CASSDFGGDTEAFF
size: -; V: TRBV19; length: 15; D: -; J: TRBJ1-3; DNA: TGTGCCAGTAGTATAAGCAGACTCTCTGGAAACACCATATATTTT; CDR3: CASSISRLSGNTIYF
size: -; V: TRBV5-5; length: 15; D: -; J: TRBJ1-3; DNA: TGTGCCAGCAGCTTTGTACAGACCTCTGGAAACACCATATATTTT; CDR3: CASSFVQTSGNTIYF
size: few; V: TRBV6-5; length: 13; D: -; J: TRBJ2-2; DNA: TGTGCCAGCACCGACAGGCGTACCGGGGAGCTGTTTTTT; CDR3: CASTDRRTGELFF
size: -; V: TRBV5-1; length: 16; D: TRBD2; J: TRBJ2-3; DNA: TGCGCCAGCAGCCCTGGGACTAGCGGGAGCACAGATACGCAGTATTTT; CDR3: CASSPGTSGSTDTQYF
size: -; V: TRBV5-4; length: 19; D: TRBD2; J: TRBJ2-7; DNA: TGTGCCAGCAGCATGGGGGGGGGTGGGGCGGGATACTTCTCCTACGAGCAGTACTTC; CDR3: CASSMGGGGAGYFSYEQYF
size: -; V: TRBV5-1; length: 14; D: -; J: TRBJ2-3; DNA: TGCGCCAGCAGCTTGGCGCAGGCCCGTGATACGCAGTATTTT; CDR3: CASSLAQARDTQYF
size: -; V: TRBV30; length: 15; D: TRBD1; J: TRBJ2-1; DNA: TGTGCCTGGAGGGAACAGGGGAGCTCCTACAATGAGCAGTTCTTC; CDR3: CAWREQGSSYNEQFF
size: few; V: TRBV18; length: 15; D: TRBD1; J: TRBJ2-7; DNA: TGTGCCAGCTCCCCTAGGACAGGTTCCTCCTACGAGCAGTACTTC; CDR3: CASSPRTGSSYEQYF
size: few; V: TRBV7-8; length: 17; D: TRBD1; J: TRBJ2-7; DNA: TGTGCCAGCAGCTTAGCTCAAACGACAGGGATGGGCTACGAGCAGTACTTC; CDR3: CASSLAQTTGMGYEQYF
size: -; V: TRBV10-3; length: 14; D: TRBD1; J: TRBJ2-7; DNA: TGTGCCATCAGTGAGGGGACAGGGGGATACGAGCAGTATTTC; CDR3: CAISEGTGGYEQYF
size: -; V: TRBV27; length: 15; D: TRBD1; J: TRBJ2-3; DNA: TGTGCCAGCAGTTTCTGGACAGGGGGCGCGGATACGCAGTATTTT; CDR3: CASSFWTGGADTQYF
size: -; V: TRBV6-1; length: 12; D: -; J: TRBJ1-1; DNA: TGTGCCAGCAGTGGCCAGAACCCTGAAGCTTTCTTT; CDR3: CASSGQNPEAFF
size: -; V: TRBV7-2; length: 14; D: TRBD2; J: TRBJ2-1; DNA: TGTGCCAGCAGCTTAAGCGGGAGGCGTAATGAGCAGTTCTTC; CDR3: CASSLSGRRNEQFF
size: -; V: TRBV2; length: 13; D: -; J: TRBJ2-5; DNA: TGTGCCAGCAGCACGGGAGAGGGAGAGACCCAGTACTTC; CDR3: CASSTGEGETQYF
size: few; V: TRBV7-9; length: 10; D: -; J: TRBJ1-2; DNA: TGTTCCAGCAGCCAGGGCGGCTACACCTTC; CDR3: CSSSQGGYTF
size: -; V: TRBV5-6; length: 17; D: -; J: TRBJ2-7; DNA: TGTGCCAGCAGCCCGTTGGGGGGAGGGGGTTCCCTCTACGAGCAGTACTTC; CDR3: CASSPLGGGGSLYEQYF
size: -; V: TRBV7-2; length: 15; D: -; J: TRBJ2-2; DNA: TGTGCCAGCAGCACCGGGGTCGCTAACACCGGGGAGCTGTTTTTT; CDR3: CASSTGVANTGELFF
size: -; V: TRBV4-1; length: 18; D: TRBD2; J: TRBJ2-1; DNA: TGCGCCAGCAGCCAAGTTTTTTCCGGGACTAGCGGGAGTAATGAGCAGTTCTTC; CDR3: CASSQVFSGTSGSNEQFF
size: -; V: TRBV5-4; length: 17; D: -; J: TRBJ2-7; DNA: TGTGCCAGCAGCTCGTCCGTCTCTGATAGCGGTGAATACGAGCAGTACTTC; CDR3: CASSSSVSDSGEYEQYF
size: -; V: TRBV13; length: 13; D: -; J: TRBJ1-1; DNA: TGTGCCAGCAGCTTGGCCGAGGTAACTGAAGCTTTCTTT; CDR3: CASSLAEVTEAFF
size: -; V: TRBV9; length: 15; D: TRBD1; J: TRBJ2-7; DNA: TGTGCCAGCAGCCCGGAGACAGGGGGCGTTAACGAGCAGTACTTC; CDR3: CASSPETGGVNEQYF
size: few; V: TRBV5-6; length: 14; D: -; J: TRBJ1-3; DNA: TGTGCCAGCAGCGCCCGATACATTGGAAACACCATATATTTT; CDR3: CASSARYIGNTIYF
size: -; V: TRBV7-3; length: 14; D: -; J: TRBJ2-3; DNA: TGTGCCAGCAGCCCCGGACAAAGCACAGATACGCAGTATTTT; CDR3: CASSPGQSTDTQYF
size: -; V: TRBV19; length: 17; D: TRBD1; J: TRBJ1-1; DNA: TGTGCCAGTAGTCCCCCACTCCGACAGGGGATGAACACTGAAGCTTTCTTT; CDR3: CASSPPLRQGMNTEAFF
size: few; V: TRBV10-3; length: 13; D: -; J: TRBJ2-2; DNA: TGTGCCATCAGGCGGGTGAACACCGGGGAGCTGTTTTTT; CDR3: CAIRRVNTGELFF
size: -; V: TRBV7-9; length: 14; D: TRBD1; J: TRBJ2-3; DNA: TGTGCCAGCAGCTCCGGGACAGGGGGCAATACGCAGTATTTT; CDR3: CASSSGTGGNTQYF
size: -; V: TRBV5-5; length: 13; D: -; J: TRBJ1-1; DNA: TGTGCCAGCAGCCAAGGACCGGGGGTTGAAGCTTTCTTT; CDR3: CASSQGPGVEAFF
size: -; V: TRBV30; length: 15; D: -; J: TRBJ1-1; DNA: TGTGCCTCCCGAAGGGGTCCGGTCGGGAACACTGAAGCTTTCTTT; CDR3: CASRRGPVGNTEAFF
size: -; V: TRBV14; length: 12; D: -; J: TRBJ2-7; DNA: TGTGCCAGTAGTACGACAGGACTCCGGCAGTACTTC; CDR3: CASSTTGLRQYF